The TCR beta chain under discussion was sequenced for a study of T cell repertoires in cytomegalovirus infection. Study as a whole: Signatures in public TCR beta sequences pointed to both CMV infection and matching HLA type.

The germline V gene has CDR1 SGHTA and CDR2 FQGNSA. This CDR3 comprises 13 residues. V gave up 1 base and J gave up 5 bases, with 9 bases separating them. TCRdb reanalysed the reads using MiXCR and keeps one entry per CDR3 protein. This table holds roughly 230,000 distinct CDR3 sequences, approximately 17% found once. At least ten counts were recorded for this clonotype. The antigen is not known. General study points: Summed frequency of shared TCR beta families picked out CMV carriers who also had the relevant HLA. Predominance within the ex vivo response was attributable to HLA-C-restricted CMV-specific TCR beta clonotypes.

The chain has TRBV7-2 and TRBJ2-7, with a tentative D call TRBD1 (5 bases). This TCR was recovered from a human donor in good health (CMV status not recorded). Some clones in this sample may be carry-over from other donors' samples. Sequenced material: CD8+ T cells from PBMCs. For the CDR3, the DNA is TGTGCCAGCAGCTTAGGGGGCGTGCACGAGCAGTACTTC. Translated: CASSLGGVHEQYF.